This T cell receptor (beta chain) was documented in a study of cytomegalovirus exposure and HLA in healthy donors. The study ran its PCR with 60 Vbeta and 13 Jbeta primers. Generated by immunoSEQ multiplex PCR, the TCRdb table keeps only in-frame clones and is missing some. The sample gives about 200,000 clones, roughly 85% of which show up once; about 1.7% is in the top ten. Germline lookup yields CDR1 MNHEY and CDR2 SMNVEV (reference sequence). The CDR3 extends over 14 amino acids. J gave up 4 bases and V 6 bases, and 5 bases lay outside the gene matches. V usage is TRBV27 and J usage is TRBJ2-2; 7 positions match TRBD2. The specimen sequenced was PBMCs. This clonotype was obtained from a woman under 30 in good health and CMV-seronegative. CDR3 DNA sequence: TGTGCCAGCAGGTGGACTAGTGGCACCGGGGAGCTGTTTTTT. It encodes CASRWTSGTGELFF.